The 28 T cell receptor beta chains below were found in one sample sequenced in a study of CD8 T cells in Susac syndrome. The authors reverse transcribed roughly 0.5 to 1 ug RNA with random hexamers. TCRdb fed the immunoSEQ multiplex PCR reads into MiXCR, producing one record per CDR3 protein. Of some 140,000 distinct CDR3 sequences in the sample, around 86% were seen once. Source material: CD8+ T cells from PBMCs. Receptors originate from a human donor with multiple sclerosis.

This chain connects TRBV4-1 to TRBJ2-7; TRBD1 matches at 7 bases. The germline V gene has CDR1 MGHRA and CDR2 YSYEKL. V lost 1 base, J lost 4 bases, and 7 bases stayed unmatched. The CDR3 is 15 residues long. CDR3 residues: CASSQVEGASYEQYF. CDR3 nucleotides: TGCGCCAGCAGCCAAGTTGAGGGGGCATCGTACGAGCAGTACTTC.

This chain connects TRBV30 to TRBJ2-7; perhaps TRBD1 as D (6 bases). There are 13 residues in the CDR3. CDR1 is GTSNPN, CDR2 SVGIG, per germline (reference sequence). V dropped 5 bases and J dropped 4 bases, with 15 bases sitting between them. CDR3 sequence reads: CAWAMGTGYEQYF. CDR3 DNA: TGTGCCTGGGCGATGGGAACAGGGTACGAGCAGTACTTC.

The chain employs TRBV3-1 and TRBJ2-3, with 12 nucleotides matching TRBD2. Trimming cost V 4 bases and J 11 bases; bases outside gene matches: 4. The CDR3 loop spans 13 amino acids. Germline V gene sequence: CDR1 LGHDT, CDR2 YNNKEL (reference sequence). The CDR3 nucleotides read TGTGCCAGCAGCCCCCGACTAGCGGGGGTGCAGTATTTT. It encodes CASSPRLAGVQYF.

J is TRBJ2-7 and V is TRBV12-3 or TRBV12-4; TRBD1 is a possible D gene (6 bases). V was clipped by 3 bases and J by 3 bases, with 15 bases between them. The CDR3 runs 15 residues. In DNA, the CDR3 is TGTGCCAGCAGTTTCCTCAGGGGCGAGTACTACGAGCAGTACTTC. This gives the protein CASSFLRGEYYEQYF.

A few counts support this clonotype. This sequence joins TRBV6-1 and TRBJ1-6; D is unresolved. The CDR3 has 15 residues. Germline CDR1 reads MNHNS; CDR2 reads SASEGT. Deletions cut 3 bases from V and 5 bases from J, with 11 bases between. The CDR3 region is CASSDAGSDNSPLHF. The CDR3 coding sequence is TGTGCCAGCAGTGATGCGGGCTCGGATAATTCACCCCTCCACTTT.

With regard to this clonotype: One end of the junction is discordant with germline, which a read error may explain. This sequence joins TRBV11-2 and TRBJ1-2, with D unclear. Germline V gives CDR1 SGHAT, CDR2 FQNNGV. CDR3 size: 14 residues. The CDR3 DNA sequence: TGTGCCAGCAGCTTAGATCCCACTAACTATGGCTACACTTTC. Translation gives CASSLDPTNYGYTF.

The V and J genes are TRBV2 and TRBJ1-6, with D possibly matching TRBD1 (5 bases). The V and J ends lost 1 base and 4 bases respectively, with 11 bases between them. CDR1 and CDR2 (germline): SNHLY, FYNNEI. The CDR3 runs to 16 residues. The CDR3 loop reads CASSEVATEYNSPLHF. CDR3 nucleotide sequence: TGTGCCAGCAGTGAAGTAGCGACAGAATATAATTCACCCCTCCACTTT. The variable domain in full, completed from reference TRBV2 and TRBJ1-6, reads EPEVTQTPSHQVTQMGQEVILRCVPISNHLYFYWYRQILGQKVEFLVSFYNNEISEKSEIFDDQFSVERPDGSNFTLKIRSTKLEDSAMYFCASSEVATEYNSPLHFGNGTRLTVT.

The chain joins TRBV6-2 or TRBV6-3 to TRBJ2-1; D could derive from TRBD1 or TRBD2 (5 bases each). Per the germline V gene, CDR1 is MNHEY and CDR2 is SVGEGT. The CDR3 is 15 amino acids. V lost 2 bases and J lost 0, with 8 bases in between. CDR3 sequence: CASSYLGASYNEQFF. The CDR3 DNA reads as TGTGCCAGCAGTTACCTCGGGGCCTCCTACAATGAGCAGTTCTTC.

This chain links TRBV27 with TRBJ2-1, with 7 bases matching TRBD1. The CDR3 runs to 16 residues. J lost 3 bases, V lost 2 bases, and 7 bases had no gene match. Germline CDR1 and CDR2: MNHEY and SMNVEV (reference sequence). The CDR3 DNA is TGTGCCAGCAGTTTAAACCTGGCAGGGGGCTACAATGAGCAGTTCTTC. It codes for CASSLNLAGGYNEQFF.

This rearrangement joins TRBV6-2 or TRBV6-3 to TRBJ2-1; D unresolved. Germline V gene sequence: CDR1 MNHEY, CDR2 SVGEGT. The V and J ends lost 5 bases and 5 bases respectively, with 16 bases between them. The CDR3 has 15 amino acids. DNA of the CDR3: TGTGCCAGCAGTCAACGACCAAGGCTAAACAATGAGCAGTTCTTC. Translation: CASSQRPRLNNEQFF.

The chain combines TRBV20-1 with TRBJ2-5; TRBD2 matches at 8 bases. J gave up 2 bases and V 3 bases, and 8 bases lay outside the gene matches. This CDR3 has 15 amino acids. Germline V lookup: CDR1 DFQATT, CDR2 SNEGSKA (reference sequence). The chain's CDR3 is CSAREAGARQETQYF. The CDR3 coding sequence is TGCAGTGCTAGGGAAGCGGGGGCTCGACAAGAGACCCAGTACTTC.

The J gene is TRBJ2-1, the V gene TRBV27; possibly TRBD2 for D (5 bases). CDR1 is MNHEY, CDR2 SMNVEV, per germline (reference sequence). This CDR3 is built from 13 residues. V lost 2 bases to trimming and J lost 7 bases, with 9 bases between them. The CDR3 sequence: CASSLHSVNEQFF. In DNA form, the CDR3 reads TGTGCCAGCAGTTTACATAGCGTAAATGAGCAGTTCTTC.

The chain links TRBV27 to TRBJ1-5; a possible D gene is TRBD1 (5 bases). Trimming shortened V by 4 bases and J by 4 bases, and 11 bases separated the two germline ends. The germline V gene has CDR1 MNHEY and CDR2 SMNVEV (reference sequence). CDR3 length equals 14 residues. The CDR3 DNA is TGTGCCAGCAGTTGGTCAGGGACGAATCAGCCCCAGCATTTT. Residues: CASSWSGTNQPQHF.

This chain uses TRBV11-2 with TRBJ1-1, with 10 bases matching TRBD1. The junction had 6 bases not matched to a gene; V was cut back by 1 base and J by 4 bases. The V gene's germline CDR1 is SGHAT and CDR2 FQNNGV. This CDR3 region has 16 residues. The CDR3, as DNA: TGTGCCAGCAGCTTAGGAATCGGGACAGGGGTCACTGAAGCTTTCTTT. The encoded protein is CASSLGIGTGVTEAFF.

The V call is TRBV6-6, the J call TRBJ1-1; D gene ambiguous. Trimming removed 7 bases at V and 4 bases at J, with 16 bases between. The CDR3 extends over 14 amino acids. Germline V CDR1 and CDR2: MNHNY, SVGAGI (reference sequence). The DNA of the CDR3 is TGTGCCAGCAATTGGCGCGAAATGGGCACTGAAGCTTTCTTT. Amino acids: CASNWREMGTEAFF.

The chain joins TRBV28 to TRBJ2-7, with D tentatively TRBD1 (6 bases). There are 15 residues in the CDR3. The V gene lost 6 bases and the J gene lost 1 base, with 16 bases spanning the gap. The germline V gene encodes CDR1 MDHEN and CDR2 SYDVKM. CDR3 region: CASSETPDSSYEQYF. CDR3 sequence (DNA): TGTGCCAGCAGCGAGACACCGGACAGTTCCTACGAGCAGTACTTC.

The chain has TRBV12-5 and TRBJ2-3, with D perhaps TRBD2 (5 bases). CDR1 LGHNT and CDR2 FRNRAP come from the germline V gene. The CDR3 runs 15 residues. The V end was cut by 6 bases, the J end by 2 bases, with 15 bases between. The CDR3, as DNA: TGTGCTAGTGGAGGTTCAGGAGGATACACAGATACGCAGTATTTT. Amino acid sequence: CASGGSGGYTDTQYF.

The rearrangement uses TRBV28 and TRBJ1-2; D unclear. The CDR3 has 15 residues. Germline values: CDR1 MDHEN, CDR2 SYDVKM. V was shortened by 1 base and J by 4 bases, with 13 bases between the two germline ends. Here the CDR3 reads CASSLFPLLIYGYTF. The CDR3 DNA reads as TGTGCCAGCAGTTTATTCCCCCTCCTAATCTATGGCTACACCTTC.

The rearrangement uses TRBV7-9 and TRBJ2-5, with 7 bases matching TRBD1. Germline assignment: CDR1 SEHNR and CDR2 FQNEAQ (reference sequence). V shed 5 bases and J 2 bases; nucleotides not matched to a gene: 8. This CDR3 spans 15 amino acids. This CDR3 is CASSTSRDRQETQYF. CDR3 coding DNA: TGTGCCAGCAGCACCAGTCGGGACAGACAAGAGACCCAGTACTTC. Full variable domain (outside the CDR3, taken from reference TRBV7-9 and TRBJ2-5): DTGVSQNPRHKITKRGQNVTFRCDPISEHNRLYWYRQTLGQGPEFLTYFQNEAQLEKSRLLSDRFSAERPKGSFSTLEIQRTEQGDSAMYLCASSTSRDRQETQYFGPGTRLLVL.

V usage is TRBV12-3 or TRBV12-4 and J usage is TRBJ1-4; D is undetermined. CDR3 length equals 12 residues. The ends were cut back, 7 bases at V and 12 bases at J, with 15 bases in the middle. As DNA, the CDR3 is TGTGCCAGCACCGAGGACCTTGTGGAACTGTTTTTT. Translation gives CASTEDLVELFF.

The chain employs TRBV5-4 and TRBJ1-6, with 9 bases identical to TRBD1. CDR3 length: 14 residues. In germline, CDR1 is SGHNT, CDR2 YYREEE (reference sequence). Losses at the gene ends were 9 bases for V and 9 bases for J; bases not matched to a gene: 10. The CDR3 is CATKPRDRASPLHF. The DNA for the CDR3 is TGTGCCACGAAGCCTCGGGACAGGGCTTCACCCCTCCACTTT.

The chain joins TRBV12-3 or TRBV12-4 to TRBJ2-5; a possible D gene is TRBD1 (5 bases). This CDR3 spans 16 amino acids. V was trimmed by 0 bases and J by 5 bases, leaving 16 bases between them. The CDR3 is CASSLASGILDETQYF. The CDR3 region has the DNA TGTGCCAGCAGTTTAGCGTCAGGGATTTTGGATGAGACCCAGTACTTC.

This clonotype was counted only a few times. The gene calls are TRBV7-3 and TRBJ1-1, with D possibly matching TRBD1 (6 bases). V dropped 5 bases and J dropped 1 base, with 17 bases sitting between them. CDR3 length: 16 residues. Germline CDR1 reads SGHTA; CDR2 reads FQGTGA. Here the CDR3 DNA reads TGTGCCAGCAGCATCCCCCCAGGACAGCCGAACACTGAAGCTTTCTTT. Its translation is CASSIPPGQPNTEAFF.

V is TRBV5-6 and J is TRBJ2-7; D is undetermined. V gave up 0 bases and J gave up 2 bases, with 9 bases separating them. Per the germline V gene, CDR1 is SGHDT and CDR2 is YYEEEE. This CDR3 is built from 14 residues. The CDR3 region is CASSLGLTPYEQYF. The CDR3 DNA reads as TGTGCCAGCAGCTTGGGACTGACCCCCTACGAGCAGTACTTC.

The genes are TRBV27 and TRBJ1-5; possibly TRBD1 for D (5 bases). The CDR3 runs to 13 residues. The V gene lost 6 bases and the J gene lost 0 bases, with 6 bases spanning the gap. The V gene's germline CDR1 is MNHEY and CDR2 SMNVEV (reference sequence). CDR3 loop: CASSQGSNQPQHF. CDR3 DNA sequence: TGTGCCAGCAGCCAGGGTAGCAATCAGCCCCAGCATTTT.

The rearrangement joins TRBV24-1 to TRBJ1-2; 8 nucleotides line up with TRBD1. The germline gives CDR1 KGHDR, CDR2 SFDVKD. The ends lost 5 bases at V and 3 bases at J; junction bases unmatched: 7. This CDR3 comprises 15 residues. The CDR3 nucleotides are TGTGCCACCAGTGGAGCAGGGGGCGACTACTATGGCTACACCTTC. This encodes CATSGAGGDYYGYTF.

The gene calls are TRBV19 and TRBJ2-3; tentatively, D is TRBD1 (6 bases). In germline, CDR1 is LNHDA, CDR2 SQIVND (reference sequence). The germline V and J ends were trimmed by 7 bases and 2 bases, with 16 bases remaining between them. There are 15 residues in the CDR3. The CDR3 reads CASTTFGQPTDTQYF. The CDR3 DNA follows: TGTGCCAGTACCACCTTCGGACAGCCCACAGATACGCAGTATTTT.

The chain employs TRBV5-1 and TRBJ1-2; 7 bases align to TRBD1. V trimming: 5 bases; J trimming: 1 base; junction bases outside the gene matches: 8. Germline V gene data show CDR1 as SGHRS and CDR2 as YFSETQ. The CDR3 sequence is 15 residues long. The CDR3 is CASRAGTASNYGYTF. CDR3 coding DNA: TGCGCCAGCAGAGCCGGGACAGCCAGTAACTATGGCTACACCTTC. Drawing the rest from reference TRBV5-1 and TRBJ1-2, the complete variable domain is KAGVTQTPRYLIKTRGQQVTLSCSPISGHRSVSWYQQTPGQGLQFLFEYFSETQRNKGNFPGRFSGRQFSNSRSEMNVSTLELGDSALYLCASRAGTASNYGYTFGSGTRLTVV.